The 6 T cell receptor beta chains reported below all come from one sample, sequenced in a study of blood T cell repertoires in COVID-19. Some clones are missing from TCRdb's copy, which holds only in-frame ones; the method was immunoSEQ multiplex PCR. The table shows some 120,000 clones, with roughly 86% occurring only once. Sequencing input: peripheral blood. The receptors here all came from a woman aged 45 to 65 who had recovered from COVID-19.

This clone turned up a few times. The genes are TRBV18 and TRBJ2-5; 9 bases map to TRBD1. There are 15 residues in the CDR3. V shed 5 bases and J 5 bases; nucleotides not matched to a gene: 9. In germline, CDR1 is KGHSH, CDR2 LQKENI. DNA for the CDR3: TGTGCCAGCTCAAGAACAACAGGGGGCGGGGAGACCCAGTACTTC. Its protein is CASSRTTGGGETQYF.

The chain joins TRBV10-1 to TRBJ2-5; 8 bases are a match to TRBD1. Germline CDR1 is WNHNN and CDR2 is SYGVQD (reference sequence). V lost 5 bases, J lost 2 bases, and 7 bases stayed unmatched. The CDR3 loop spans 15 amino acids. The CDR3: CASSPGTGEQETQYF. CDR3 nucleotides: TGCGCCAGCAGTCCCGGGACAGGCGAACAAGAGACCCAGTACTTC.

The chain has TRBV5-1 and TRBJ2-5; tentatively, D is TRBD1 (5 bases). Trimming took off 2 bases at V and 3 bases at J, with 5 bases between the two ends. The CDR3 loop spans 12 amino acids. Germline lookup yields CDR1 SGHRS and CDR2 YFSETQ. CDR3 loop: CASSLGEETQYF. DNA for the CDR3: TGCGCCAGCAGCTTAGGGGAAGAGACCCAGTACTTC.

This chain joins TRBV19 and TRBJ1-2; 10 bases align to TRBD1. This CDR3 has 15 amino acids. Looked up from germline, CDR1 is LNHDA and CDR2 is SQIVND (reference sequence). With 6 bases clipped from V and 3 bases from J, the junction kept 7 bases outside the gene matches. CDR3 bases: TGTGCCAGTAGGCGGGACAGGGGATCGGACTATGGCTACACCTTC. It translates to CASRRDRGSDYGYTF.

CDR3 region: CASATQGAGEKLFF. The CDR3 DNA reads TGTGCCAGCGCGACCCAGGGGGCTGGTGAAAAACTGTTTTTT. V usage is TRBV19 and J usage is TRBJ1-4; 8 positions match TRBD1. Germline trimming cut 9 bases from V and 7 bases from J; bases unmatched to any gene: 10. CDR1 is LNHDA and CDR2 is SQIVND in the germline V gene (reference sequence). This CDR3 contains 14 residues.

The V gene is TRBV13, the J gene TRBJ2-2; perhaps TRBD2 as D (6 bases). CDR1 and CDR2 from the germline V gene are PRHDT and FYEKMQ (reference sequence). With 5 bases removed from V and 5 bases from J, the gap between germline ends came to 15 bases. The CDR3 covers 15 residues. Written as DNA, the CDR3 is TGTGCCAGCAGCCCCCGACTAGTCCCGACCGGGGAGCTGTTTTTT. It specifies CASSPRLVPTGELFF.